The present T cell receptor beta chain was sequenced within a study of shared clonotypes between healthy human individuals. Turning to this clone: The antigen is undetermined.

Study conclusions and caveats: Larger richness was generally estimated for naive than memory subsets.

Assay: immunoSEQ multiplex PCR; the TCRdb copy retains only in-frame clones and omits some. The top ten hold under 0.45% of the sample, which has approximately 2.3 million clones, just over 90% seen once. This CDR3 is built from 16 residues. V was shortened by 5 bases and J by 4 bases, with 17 bases between the two germline ends. Germline V gene lookup returns CDR1 SGHTA and CDR2 FQGNSA. The source of this sequence is a man aged 18 to 35 in good health. Some clones in this sample may be carry-over from other donors' samples. The material sequenced was naive CD4+ T cells from PBMCs. Subset specified: CD45RA+ positively selected. The chain carries TRBV7-2 and TRBJ1-4; no firm D call. The CDR3 nucleotides are TGTGCCAGCAGCCCATCTCCGGCAGTGCTTAATGAAAAACTGTTTTTT. Amino acids: CASSPSPAVLNEKLFF.